The 21 T cell receptor beta chains below come from one sample, sequenced in a study of cytomegalovirus exposure and HLA in healthy donors. 60 Vbeta and 13 Jbeta primers were used in PCR. Clones were sequenced by immunoSEQ multiplex PCR, and TCRdb holds only the in-frame ones, with some missing. The table includes about 140,000 clones, around 80% detected once. The sample taken for sequencing was PBMCs. The receptors come from a man aged 40-50 years in good health and CMV-seropositive.

Here the CDR3 DNA reads TGTGCCAGTAGGGAGGGGATCGCGAGCAATCAGCCCCAGCATTTT. This gives the protein CASREGIASNQPQHF. J is TRBJ1-5 and V is TRBV19; maybe TRBD1 (5 bases). CDR3 length: 15 amino acids. Germline CDR1 LNHDA, CDR2 SQIVND (reference sequence). With 6 bases removed from V and 1 base from J, the gap between germline ends came to 13 bases.

This chain links TRBV5-1 with TRBJ2-1; 13 bases fit TRBD2. Germline CDR1 is SGHRS and CDR2 is YFSETQ. The CDR3 totals 17 residues. Losses at the gene ends were 0 bases for V and 5 bases for J; bases not matched to a gene: 5. The CDR3 reads CASSLGTSGGPDNEQFF. CDR3 sequence (DNA): TGCGCCAGCAGCTTGGGGACTAGCGGGGGTCCCGACAATGAGCAGTTCTTC.

The chain recombines TRBV29-1 with TRBJ2-4; 7 nucleotides align to TRBD2. Germline V gene sequence: CDR1 SQVTM, CDR2 ANQGSEA. The V gene end was trimmed by 7 bases and the J gene end by 6 bases; junction bases not matched to a gene: 6. The length of the CDR3 is 12 residues. In DNA, the CDR3 is TGCAGCGCTGGGACGGGGGGAAACATTCAGTACTTC. Translation: CSAGTGGNIQYF.

The V and J genes are TRBV5-6 and TRBJ2-1; 10 nucleotides match TRBD2. There are 15 residues in the CDR3. V was clipped by 2 bases and J by 8 bases; unmatched bases: 7. Germline V gene lookup returns CDR1 SGHDT and CDR2 YYEEEE. This chain's CDR3 is CASSFRSGRAYEQFF. CDR3 nucleotides: TGTGCCAGCAGCTTTCGGAGCGGGAGGGCGTATGAGCAGTTCTTC.

The gene calls are TRBV2 and TRBJ2-1, with 9 bases matching TRBD2. With 6 bases clipped from V and 4 bases from J, the junction kept 7 bases outside the gene matches. The germline CDR1 and CDR2 sequences are SNHLY and FYNNEI. The CDR3 is made up of 15 amino acids. The CDR3, as DNA: TGTGCCAGCAGCGCTAGCGGGGCTTCATACAATGAGCAGTTCTTC. Translated: CASSASGASYNEQFF.

The chain joins TRBV30 to TRBJ1-5, with 7 bases matching TRBD1. Germline CDR1 GTSNPN, CDR2 SVGIG (reference sequence). J lost 3 bases, V lost 1 base, and 3 bases had no gene match. This CDR3 has 14 residues. CDR3 bases: TGTGCCTGGAGTGGAGGACAGGACAATCAGCCCCAGCATTTT. Encoded protein: CAWSGGQDNQPQHF.

The chain has TRBV5-1 and TRBJ2-3, with a weak D call TRBD2 (6 bases). The CDR3 extends over 15 amino acids. Germline V gives CDR1 SGHRS, CDR2 YFSETQ. V gave up 5 bases and J gave up 3 bases, with 16 bases separating them. The CDR3 region has the DNA TGCGCCAGCAGAGGGACTGGCGTGGGGACAGATACGCAGTATTTT. Translating gives CASRGTGVGTDTQYF.

The chain joins TRBV29-1 to TRBJ2-3; 7 bases are a match to TRBD1. CDR1 is SQVTM and CDR2 is ANQGSEA in the germline V gene. V trimming: 7 bases; J trimming: 1 base; junction bases outside the gene matches: 11. The CDR3 spans 15 residues. This CDR3 is CSGVRGGGRTDTQYF. The DNA for the CDR3 is TGCAGCGGGGTAAGAGGGGGCGGTCGCACAGATACGCAGTATTTT.

The chain has TRBV5-1 and TRBJ1-1, with D tentatively TRBD1 (5 bases). The ends were cut back, 4 bases at V and 7 bases at J, with 23 bases in the middle. Germline CDR1 and CDR2: SGHRS and YFSETQ. The CDR3 covers 16 residues. CDR3 in amino acids: CASSLRRGTVDGEAFF. The CDR3 DNA sequence: TGCGCCAGCAGCCTGCGCCGGGGGACTGTAGATGGTGAAGCTTTCTTT. The full variable domain, completed using reference TRBV5-1 and TRBJ1-1, is KAGVTQTPRYLIKTRGQQVTLSCSPISGHRSVSWYQQTPGQGLQFLFEYFSETQRNKGNFPGRFSGRQFSNSRSEMNVSTLELGDSALYLCASSLRRGTVDGEAFFGQGTRLTVV.

This clone has only one observation. The chain joins TRBV28 to TRBJ2-3; TRBD2 matches 9 bases. The CDR3 loop spans 14 amino acids. The junction had 6 bases not matched to a gene; V was cut back by 8 bases and J by 3 bases. In germline, CDR1 is MDHEN, CDR2 SYDVKM. The CDR3 DNA follows: TGTGCCAGCGATCCGGGACTAGCTACAGATACGCAGTATTTT. Amino acid sequence: CASDPGLATDTQYF.

The chain links TRBV5-6 to TRBJ1-6, with D possibly TRBD1 on 5 matching bases. Germline lookup yields CDR1 SGHDT and CDR2 YYEEEE. V was cut by 4 bases and J by 8 bases, with 19 bases left in between. The CDR3 sequence is 16 residues long. In nucleotides, the CDR3 is TGTGCCAGCAGCGCGGATCCAGGGAGGGGTTATTCACCCCTCCACTTT. It translates to CASSADPGRGYSPLHF. Complete variable domain (other parts from reference TRBV5-6 and TRBJ1-6): DAGVTQSPTHLIKTRGQQVTLRCSPKSGHDTVSWYQQALGQGPQFIFQYYEEEERQRGNFPDRFSGHQFPNYSSELNVNALLLGDSALYLCASSADPGRGYSPLHFGNGTRLTVT.

The V and J genes are TRBV5-6 and TRBJ2-3; no clear D gene. The CDR3 runs to 13 residues. Germline loops: CDR1 SGHDT, CDR2 YYEEEE. Trimming shortened V by 1 base and J by 3 bases, and 6 bases separated the two germline ends. This chain's CDR3 is CASSLFSTDTQYF. The CDR3 DNA is TGTGCCAGCAGCTTGTTCAGTACAGATACGCAGTATTTT. Complete variable domain (other parts from reference TRBV5-6 and TRBJ2-3): DAGVTQSPTHLIKTRGQQVTLRCSPKSGHDTVSWYQQALGQGPQFIFQYYEEEERQRGNFPDRFSGHQFPNYSSELNVNALLLGDSALYLCASSLFSTDTQYFGPGTRLTVL.

This chain uses TRBV5-1 with TRBJ1-4; 8 bases map to TRBD1. With V trimmed by 0 bases and J by 8 bases, 6 bases remained unmatched. CDR3 length: 15 amino acids. Per the germline V gene, CDR1 is SGHRS and CDR2 is YFSETQ. This CDR3 is CASSLAGTGKEKLFF. For the CDR3, the DNA is TGCGCCAGCAGCTTGGCCGGGACAGGAAAAGAAAAACTGTTTTTT. The variable domain in full, completed from reference TRBV5-1 and TRBJ1-4, reads KAGVTQTPRYLIKTRGQQVTLSCSPISGHRSVSWYQQTPGQGLQFLFEYFSETQRNKGNFPGRFSGRQFSNSRSEMNVSTLELGDSALYLCASSLAGTGKEKLFFGSGTQLSVL.

V is TRBV5-7 and J is TRBJ1-5; D is ambiguous. TRBV5-7 is flagged as an ORF with uncertain function. Deletions cut 4 bases from V and 5 bases from J, with 7 bases between. This CDR3 contains 12 residues. Written as DNA, the CDR3 is TGTGCCAGCAGCCCGGCGGATCAGCCCCAGCATTTT. Protein sequence: CASSPADQPQHF.

The chain carries TRBV2 and TRBJ1-4; TRBD1 matches at 7 bases. In germline, CDR1 is SNHLY, CDR2 FYNNEI. The trim removed 3 bases at V and 5 bases at J, leaving 6 bases unmatched. This CDR3 has 15 amino acids. CDR3 loop: CASSDVGQINEKLFF. The DNA for the CDR3 is TGTGCCAGCAGTGACGTGGGACAGATCAATGAAAAACTGTTTTTT.

This sequence joins TRBV6-1 and TRBJ1-5; D perhaps matches TRBD1 (5 bases). Trimming pared 6 bases from V and 0 bases from J, leaving 12 bases between. The length of the CDR3 is 15 residues. Germline values: CDR1 MNHNS, CDR2 SASEGT. The CDR3 is CASSATVYSNQPQHF. DNA for the CDR3: TGTGCCAGCAGCGCGACAGTCTATAGCAATCAGCCCCAGCATTTT.

J is TRBJ1-5 and V is TRBV15, with 11 bases fitting TRBD1. Germline V gene sequence: CDR1 LNHNV, CDR2 YYDKDF (reference sequence). This CDR3 is 15 amino acids long. V dropped 3 bases and J dropped 6; count of bases not matched to a gene: 4. The CDR3 DNA sequence: TGTGCCACCAGCAGGGACAGGGGGCAGAGTCAGCCCCAGCATTTT. This translates into CATSRDRGQSQPQHF.

This sequence joins TRBV15 and TRBJ2-1, with D uncertain. The germline gives CDR1 LNHNV, CDR2 YYDKDF (reference sequence). V dropped 5 bases and J dropped 2 bases, with 10 bases sitting between them. The CDR3 contains 14 residues. CDR3 residues: CATSRSLAYNEQFF. As DNA, the CDR3 is TGTGCCACCAGCCGCAGTCTTGCCTACAATGAGCAGTTCTTC. The complete variable domain, with remaining parts taken from reference TRBV15 and TRBJ2-1, reads DAMVIQNPRYQVTQFGKPVTLSCSQTLNHNVMYWYQQKSSQAPKLLFHYYDKDFNNEADTPDNFQSRRPNTSFCFLDIRSPGLGDTAMYLCATSRSLAYNEQFFGPGTRLTVL.

This clone was found a few times. The rearrangement links TRBV6-5 to TRBJ2-5; perhaps TRBD1 as D (5 bases). The J call is doubtful: the DNA matches TRBJ2-7 better. The CDR3 runs to 15 residues. The V gene's germline CDR1 is MNHEY and CDR2 SVGAGI. The CDR3 DNA reads as TGTGCCAGCACTCCCCCGGGTGCAGGGTCGGGCGAGCAGTACTTC. This gives the protein CASTPPGAGSGEQYF.

The chain is built from TRBV9 and TRBJ2-5; D perhaps matches TRBD2 (6 bases). Germline CDR1 and CDR2: SGDLS and YYNGEE. The CDR3 is 15 residues long. V was shortened by 0 bases and J by 6 bases, with 15 bases between the two germline ends. In DNA, the CDR3 is TGTGCCAGCAGCGTAGATCCGGGAGCCCGCCAGACCCAGTACTTC. As protein: CASSVDPGARQTQYF.

The CDR3, as DNA: TGTGCCAGCAGTAGCGGGGGGGTAGTTTACGAGCAGTACTTC. It specifies CASSSGGVVYEQYF. The V call is TRBV6-1, the J call TRBJ2-7, with TRBD2 identical over 10 bases. The CDR3 runs to 14 residues. Germline V gene data show CDR1 as MNHNS and CDR2 as SASEGT. V shed 5 bases, J shed 4 bases, and the junction held 5 bases outside the gene matches.